Shown below are 5 T cell receptor beta chains from a single sample sequenced in a study of CXCR3-negative and CXCR3-positive naive CD8 T cells. General study points: More hydrophobic TRB CDR3s were found in CXCR3-positive naive cells than in CXCR3-negative naive cells.

The antigens for these receptors are not known. UMI-labeled TRB cDNA libraries were prepared by 5' RACE. TCRdb reprocessed the 5' RACE reads, with one entry per CDR3 protein and no DNA. The sample holds roughly 130,000 distinct CDR3 sequences. The source material was naive CXCR3+ CD8+ T cells from blood. Subset defined: CD45RO-CCR7+CD27+CD95- naive CD8+ T cells expressing CXCR3 (TNR3+). The receptors originated from a human donor in good health. Some clones in this sample may be carry-over from other donors' samples.

The CDR3 sequence is CASSLLLRGQETQYF. The chain is built from TRBV5-5 and TRBJ2-5; TCRdb's D call of TRBD1 is untestable without DNA. Germline lookup yields CDR1 SGHKS and CDR2 YYEKEE (reference sequence). The CDR3 sequence is 15 residues long.

The chain recombines TRBV29-1 with TRBJ2-2. The CDR3 is 13 residues long. CDR1 SQVTM and CDR2 ANQGSEA come from the germline V gene. The CDR3 spells CSVEDRMAGELFF.

The chain combines TRBV7-9 with TRBJ2-1; TCRdb calls TRBD1, which cannot be checked without DNA. The length of the CDR3 is 14 residues. CDR1 and CDR2 (germline): SEHNR, FQNEAQ (reference sequence). The CDR3: CASSLGNPGNEQFF. The full variable domain, its missing parts supplied by reference TRBV7-9 and TRBJ2-1, is DTGVSQNPRHKITKRGQNVTFRCDPISEHNRLYWYRQTLGQGPEFLTYFQNEAQLEKSRLLSDRFSAERPKGSFSTLEIQRTEQGDSAMYLCASSLGNPGNEQFFGPGTRLTVL.

This chain connects TRBV7-3 to TRBJ1-4; lacking DNA, the TRBD1 call made by TCRdb goes unchecked. CDR1 and CDR2 from the germline V gene are SGHTA and FQGTGA. The CDR3 has 14 residues. CDR3 region: CASSFRWGEEKLFF.

The chain is built from TRBV10-3 and TRBJ1-1; lacking DNA, the TRBD1 call made by TCRdb goes unchecked. The CDR3 length is 14 residues. Germline values: CDR1 ENHRY, CDR2 SYGVKD. CDR3 sequence reads: CAISEQGDVTEAFF.